A single sample gave rise to the 15 T cell receptor beta chains below, sequenced in a study of cytomegalovirus exposure and HLA in healthy donors. Primers included in the PCR were 60 Vbeta and 13 Jbeta primers. Profiling relied on immunoSEQ multiplex PCR, and the TCRdb table lists in-frame clones only, not all of them. This sample has fewer than 95,000 clones, with 63% found just once. Sequencing input: PBMCs. Receptors originate from a woman aged 25-40 years in good health and CMV-seronegative.

The chain combines TRBV11-3 with TRBJ2-1; TRBD1 matches 10 bases. The CDR3 has 15 residues. Germline CDR1 and CDR2: SGHNT and YENEEA. V dropped 4 bases and J dropped 8; count of bases not matched to a gene: 8. The chain's CDR3 is CASSSPGQGRDEQFF. CDR3 sequence (DNA): TGTGCCAGCAGCTCCCCGGGACAGGGGCGCGATGAGCAGTTCTTC.

The J gene is TRBJ2-3, the V gene TRBV5-1, with TRBD2 matching 11 bases. Trimming removed 4 bases from V and 4 bases from J; junction bases left unmatched: 8. In germline, CDR1 is SGHRS, CDR2 YFSETQ. The CDR3 covers 16 residues. The CDR3 here is CASSLSSGGPADTQYF. The CDR3 DNA is TGCGCCAGCAGCCTCTCTAGCGGGGGGCCCGCAGATACGCAGTATTTT.

The chain is built from TRBV7-8 and TRBJ2-5, with D possibly matching TRBD1 (6 bases). The V gene's germline CDR1 is SGHVS and CDR2 FQNEAQ. This CDR3 comprises 15 residues. With 5 bases removed from V and 4 bases from J, the gap between germline ends came to 17 bases. The CDR3: CASSRGGRIGETQYF. CDR3 DNA: TGTGCCAGCAGCCGTGGGGGCAGGATAGGAGAGACCCAGTACTTC.

This clone was seen more than once but under ten times. The V gene is TRBV5-4, the J gene TRBJ2-7; possibly TRBD2 for D (5 bases). Germline loops: CDR1 SGHNT, CDR2 YYREEE (reference sequence). CDR3 length: 13 residues. The ends were cut back, 4 bases at V and 5 bases at J, with 13 bases in the middle. CDR3 region: CASSRREMDEQYF. In DNA, the CDR3 is TGTGCCAGCAGCCGTAGGGAGATGGACGAGCAGTACTTC.

The gene calls are TRBV27 and TRBJ2-7, with 11 bases lining up with TRBD2. V dropped 5 bases and J dropped 2; count of bases not matched to a gene: 5. The CDR3 covers 15 residues. Per germline, CDR1 MNHEY and CDR2 SMNVEV (reference sequence). CDR3 DNA sequence: TGTGCCAGCAGTCTACGGGGACTAGCGGCCTACGAGCAGTACTTC. As protein: CASSLRGLAAYEQYF.

This chain joins TRBV4-2 and TRBJ2-1, with unresolved D. V lost 4 bases and J lost 0, with 13 bases in between. Germline V lookup: CDR1 LGHNA, CDR2 YNFKEQ. This CDR3 has 16 amino acids. The CDR3 protein is CASSPQRRISYNEQFF. The DNA of the CDR3 is TGTGCCAGCAGCCCTCAACGGCGGATCTCCTACAATGAGCAGTTCTTC.

This rearrangement joins TRBV5-4 to TRBJ2-5, with 8 bases aligning to TRBD1. The V and J ends lost 7 bases and 7 bases, in that order; junction bases with no gene match: 15. CDR1 is SGHNT, CDR2 YYREEE, per germline (reference sequence). The CDR3 consists of 15 residues. DNA for the CDR3: TGTGCCAGCTTAAATAGCAGGGGGCCTGATTCGACCCAGTACTTC. Translated, it gives CASLNSRGPDSTQYF.

The CDR3 spells CASSLSSGRTEQYF. In nucleotides, the CDR3 is TGTGCCAGCAGTTTATCGAGCGGGAGGACCGAGCAGTACTTC. The chain links TRBV27 to TRBJ2-7; TRBD2 agrees at 9 bases. This CDR3 contains 14 residues. V lost 0 bases, J lost 6 bases, and 3 bases stayed unmatched. Germline CDR1 reads MNHEY; CDR2 reads SMNVEV (reference sequence).

As DNA, the CDR3 is TGTGCCATCAGTGATGACAGGGCCCGCATGAACACTGAAGCTTTCTTT. The encoded protein is CAISDDRARMNTEAFF. J is TRBJ1-1 and V is TRBV10-3; 7 nucleotides agree with TRBD1. The V segment lost 3 bases and the J segment 0 bases; nucleotides outside the gene matches: 7. The CDR3 extends over 16 amino acids. The germline gives CDR1 ENHRY, CDR2 SYGVKD.

The chain is built from TRBV27 and TRBJ2-7; a possible D gene is TRBD1 (5 bases). The length of the CDR3 is 14 residues. CDR1 and CDR2 from the germline V gene are MNHEY and SMNVEV (reference sequence). The V end lost 9 bases, the J end lost 2 bases, and 17 bases lay between the germline ends. Written as DNA, the CDR3 is TGTGCCAGTCGGAAGGACATTCCCCCCTACGAGCAGTACTTC. Amino acids: CASRKDIPPYEQYF.

The rearrangement links TRBV11-1 to TRBJ2-7, with 7 bases identical to TRBD1. Per germline, CDR1 SGHAT and CDR2 FQDESV (reference sequence). Trimming removed 1 base from V and 11 bases from J; junction bases left unmatched: 5. The CDR3 has 12 residues. In nucleotides, the CDR3 is TGTGCCAGCAGCTTAGTTCCGGGACAGAAGTACTTC. The encoded protein is CASSLVPGQKYF.

This rearrangement joins TRBV19 to TRBJ2-7; D call uncertain. With 6 bases removed from V and 0 bases from J, the gap between germline ends came to 6 bases. CDR3 size: 12 residues. Germline CDR1 and CDR2: LNHDA and SQIVND (reference sequence). The CDR3 DNA is TGTGCCAGTAGCACAAGCTCCTACGAGCAGTACTTC. Protein: CASSTSSYEQYF.

The sample holds a few counts of this clone. The chain combines TRBV6-5 with TRBJ1-1, with 7 bases aligning to TRBD1. With 5 bases clipped from V and 5 bases from J, the junction kept 5 bases outside the gene matches. The CDR3 has 13 amino acids. From germline, CDR1 is MNHEY and CDR2 SVGAGI. DNA for the CDR3: TGTGCCAGCAGTCACAGGGGAGGTACTGAAGCTTTCTTT. Its translation: CASSHRGGTEAFF.

The DNA of the CDR3 is TGTGCCAGCAGTTTTTGGCGGGGGGGCACAGATACGCAGTATTTT. This translates into CASSFWRGGTDTQYF. The chain has TRBV28 and TRBJ2-3; 8 nucleotides match TRBD2. V was pared by 3 bases and J by 1 base, with 3 bases of the junction left unmatched. The CDR3 has 15 residues. Germline V CDR1 and CDR2: MDHEN, SYDVKM.

The genes are TRBV6-5 and TRBJ2-7; D gene unclear. V was shortened by 5 bases and J by 9 bases, with 11 bases between the two germline ends. This CDR3 contains 11 residues. The germline CDR1 and CDR2 sequences are MNHEY and SVGAGI. The CDR3 nucleotides are TGTGCCAGCAGTCTCCCCCCCGGGCAGTACTTC. Its protein is CASSLPPGQYF.